A selection of T cell receptor beta chains follows, all from one sample in a study of shared clonotypes between healthy human individuals. The protocol was immunoSEQ multiplex PCR, while the TCRdb copy is restricted to in-frame clones and leaves out a portion. The profile shows 2 million to 2.5 million clones, about 95% of them singletons. Specimen: naive CD8+ T cells sorted from blood. The receptors stem from a man aged 18 to 29 in good health. The CDR3 runs from the conserved cysteine through the conserved F or W. D genes are given only for firm matches. The listing skips clone size in some rows; elsewhere it reads once, few, many or a size class.

D gene | clone size | J gene | V gene | CDR3 length | CDR3 protein | CDR3 DNA
TRBD1 | NA | TRBJ2-7 | TRBV4-3 | 15 | CASSQARTGLGEQYF | TGCGCCAGCAGCCAAGCTAGGACAGGGCTGGGCGAGCAGTACTTC
TRBD2 | NA | TRBJ2-7 | TRBV7-9 | 15 | CASSSTGLGFYEQYF | TGTGCCAGCAGCTCGACGGGACTAGGTTTCTACGAGCAGTACTTC
NA | NA | TRBJ2-1 | TRBV7-9 | 12 | CASIQNYNEQFF | TGTGCCAGCATACAAAACTACAATGAGCAGTTCTTC
NA | once | TRBJ2-7 | TRBV12-5 | 13 | CASGFQDAYEQYF | TGTGCTAGTGGTTTTCAGGACGCCTACGAGCAGTACTTC
NA | NA | TRBJ1-4 | TRBV7-9 | 13 | CASALMGNEKLFF | TGTGCCAGCGCCTTGATGGGGAATGAAAAACTGTTTTTT
TRBD1 | NA | TRBJ1-4 | TRBV5-1 | 14 | CASSLQGVNEKLFF | TGCGCCAGCAGTCTACAGGGGGTTAATGAAAAACTGTTTTTT
NA | NA | TRBJ2-7 | TRBV10-2 | 13 | CASSESPNIEQYF | TGCGCCAGCAGTGAGTCTCCCAACATCGAGCAGTACTTC
NA | NA | TRBJ2-2 | TRBV27 | 14 | CASSLAVRHGELFF | TGTGCCAGCAGTTTGGCCGTTCGGCACGGGGAGCTGTTTTTT
NA | NA | TRBJ2-4 | TRBV28 | 15 | CASSLPRLAKNIQYF | TGTGCCAGCAGTTTGCCCCGACTAGCCAAAAACATTCAGTACTTC
TRBD2 | NA | TRBJ2-5 | TRBV5-1 | 18 | CASSTGLAGMVEGWTQYF | TGCGCCAGCAGCACGGGACTAGCGGGCATGGTAGAAGGTTGGACCCAGTACTTC
NA | NA | TRBJ2-1 | TRBV29-1 | 17 | CSVEGAGQSSSYNEQFF | TGCAGCGTTGAAGGGGCGGGACAGTCGAGCTCCTACAATGAGCAGTTCTTC
NA | NA | TRBJ1-1 | TRBV14 | 16 | CASGNRPLLLNTEAFF | TGTGCCAGCGGGAACCGGCCCTTACTCCTGAACACTGAAGCTTTCTTT
NA | NA | TRBJ1-1 | TRBV4-3 | 15 | CASSQGTAGVTEAFF | TGCGCCAGCAGCCAAGGCACCGCGGGTGTTACTGAAGCTTTCTTT
NA | NA | TRBJ2-3 | TRBV7-9 | 14 | CASSLEAGTDTQYF | TGTGCCAGCAGCTTAGAGGCGGGAACAGATACGCAGTATTTT
TRBD1 | NA | TRBJ2-1 | TRBV29-1 | 15 | CSVELLQGLYNEQFF | TGCAGCGTTGAGCTTCTACAGGGGTTGTACAATGAGCAGTTCTTC
TRBD1 | NA | TRBJ2-7 | TRBV4-1 | 15 | CASSQETGGWYEQYF | TGCGCCAGCAGCCAAGAAACAGGGGGCTGGTACGAGCAGTACTTC
NA | NA | TRBJ2-5 | TRBV9 | 14 | CASSVGGWQETQYF | TGTGCCAGCAGCGTTGGAGGGTGGCAAGAGACCCAGTACTTC
NA | NA | TRBJ2-2 | TRBV15 | 16 | CATSRTGLVNTGELFF | TGTGCCACCAGCAGAACGGGACTCGTAAACACCGGGGAGCTGTTTTTT
TRBD2 | once | TRBJ2-5 | TRBV5-1 | 15 | CASTSLGLAQETQYF | TGCGCCAGCACCTCTTTGGGACTAGCGCAGGAGACCCAGTACTTC
TRBD1 | NA | TRBJ2-7 | TRBV6-1 | 14 | CASRGTGGSYEQYF | TGTGCCAGCAGGGGGACAGGGGGCTCCTACGAGCAGTACTTC
NA | once | TRBJ2-7 | TRBV5-4 | 12 | CASSRGINEQYF | TGTGCCAGCTCCAGGGGTATCAACGAGCAGTACTTC
NA | NA | TRBJ1-1 | TRBV4-3 | 16 | CASSQEGEGTNTEAFF | TGCGCCAGCAGCCAAGAAGGCGAGGGCACGAACACTGAAGCTTTCTTT
NA | NA | TRBJ2-7 | TRBV7-8 | 18 | CASSAAQVGAILPYEQYF | TGTGCCAGCAGCGCTGCCCAGGTGGGGGCGATACTTCCCTACGAGCAGTACTTC
NA | NA | TRBJ2-3 | TRBV7-9 | 15 | CASSPPGSSTDTQYF | TGTGCCAGCAGCCCTCCAGGGTCTAGCACAGATACGCAGTATTTT
NA | NA | TRBJ1-1 | TRBV27 | 15 | CASSLSASTYSEAFF | TGTGCCAGCAGTTTATCGGCCTCGACATACTCTGAAGCTTTCTTT
TRBD2 | NA | TRBJ2-7 | TRBV6-5 | 15 | CASSYSGLGSYEQYF | TGTGCCAGCAGTTACTCGGGACTAGGTTCCTACGAGCAGTACTTC